The 29 T cell receptor beta chains presented below share a single source sample, sequenced in a study of prognosis after radiotherapy for stage I lung cancer. Amplicons of TCR beta CDR3 were generated from genomic DNA by two-round multiplex PCR. Gene-specific TRBV and TRBJ primers were used in PCR round one. TCRdb passed the multiplex PCR reads through MiXCR, listing each CDR3 protein once. The data show 25,000 to 35,000 distinct CDR3 sequences, with about 43% seen just once and more than 13% held by the top ten. The starting material was PBMCs, obtained before or after stereotactic body radiation therapy (not recorded which). The origin of the receptors is a donor at least 50 years old with non-small cell lung cancer.

About this clonotype itself: This is likely an artifact of a read error, given a far larger clone one base away. This chain connects TRBV6-9 to TRBJ2-3; no clear D gene. Germline V gene lookup returns CDR1 MNHGY and CDR2 SVAAGI. The CDR3 sequence is 15 residues long. The V and J ends lost 4 bases and 0 bases respectively, with 11 bases between them. The CDR3 sequence: CASSFGWVSTDTQYF. The CDR3, as DNA: TGTGCCAGCAGTTTCGGGTGGGTCAGCACAGATACGCAGTATTTT.

This clonotype rates as medium-sized. The chain employs TRBV20-1 and TRBJ1-6, with 7 bases matching TRBD1. V lost 0 bases to trimming and J lost 4 bases; unmatched junction nucleotides: 3. CDR3 length equals 15 residues. The V gene's germline CDR1 is DFQATT and CDR2 SNEGSKA (reference sequence). The CDR3 sequence: CSARDSGGYNSPLHF. CDR3 in DNA: TGCAGTGCTAGAGATTCAGGGGGATATAATTCACCCCTCCACTTT.

Judged by abundance, this clonotype is medium-sized (0.01 to 0.1%). The rearrangement joins TRBV2 to TRBJ2-2; 7 bases fit TRBD1. CDR1 and CDR2 from the germline V gene are SNHLY and FYNNEI. The ends lost 7 bases at V and 7 bases at J; junction bases unmatched: 6. The CDR3 has 13 amino acids. The CDR3: CASKQGQNGELFF. The DNA of the CDR3 is TGTGCCAGCAAGCAGGGACAGAACGGGGAGCTGTTTTTT.

Regarding this clonotype: Given a far larger clone just one base away, this is likely a sequencing read error. The chain combines TRBV6-4 with TRBJ2-7; D not certain. In germline, CDR1 is MRHNA, CDR2 SNTAGT. CDR3 length: 13 amino acids. V lost 5 bases and J 3 bases, leaving 11 bases between the germline ends. The CDR3 loop is CASSSTSNYEQYF. CDR3 DNA: TGTGCCAGCAGTTCCACTTCTAACTACGAGCAGTACTTC.

The count of this clonotype is one. With a far larger clone one base away, a read error is the likely cause. The chain links TRBV7-8 to TRBJ2-2, with D possibly matching TRBD2 (5 bases). V lost 5 bases, J lost 5 bases, and 15 bases lay in between. Germline V CDR1 and CDR2: SGHVS, FQNEAQ. The CDR3 has 15 amino acids. CDR3 nucleotides: TGTGCCAGCAGCGCTACGTCACTAGTGACCGGGGAGCTGTTTTTT. It codes for CASSATSLVTGELFF. Using reference TRBV7-8 and TRBJ2-2 for the parts outside the CDR3, the full variable domain is GAGVSQSPRYKVAKRGQDVALRCDPISGHVSLFWYQQALGQGPEFLTYFQNEAQLDKSGLPSDRFFAERPEGSVSTLKIQRTQQEDSAVYLCASSATSLVTGELFFGEGSRLTVL.

A word on this clonotype: A much more abundant neighbour one base away suggests this may be a read error. The rearrangement uses TRBV7-9 and TRBJ2-2; 7 nucleotides line up with TRBD1. CDR3 size: 15 residues. Germline assignment: CDR1 SEHNR and CDR2 FQNEAQ (reference sequence). J was trimmed by 7 bases and V by 4 bases; bases with no gene match: 9. The CDR3 region has the DNA TGTGCCAGCAGCTCGACAGGGTTTGTGAACGGGGAGCTGTTTTTT. This codes for CASSSTGFVNGELFF.

The V gene is TRBV2, the J gene TRBJ1-5; D is uncertain. With the DNA end fitting TRBJ2-3 better, the J assignment may be wrong. Germline CDR1 reads SNHLY; CDR2 reads FYNNEI. The CDR3 length is 16 residues. The CDR3 DNA is TGTGCCAGCAGTGCCAGACGCTCGGTTGGCAATCAGCCCCAGTATTTT. Amino acids: CASSARRSVGNQPQYF.

Sample share makes this clonotype medium-sized. The chain links TRBV20-1 to TRBJ1-5; weak D call: TRBD1 (6 bases). Germline assignment: CDR1 DFQATT and CDR2 SNEGSKA (reference sequence). The CDR3 extends over 13 amino acids. Trimming cost V 3 bases and J 5 bases, with 11 bases left between them. The DNA for the CDR3 is TGCAGTGCTAGTACAGGGCATTATCAGCCCCAGCATTTT. Translating it yields CSASTGHYQPQHF.

V gene TRBV5-1 combines with J gene TRBJ1-2; D gene unclear. The CDR3 spans 15 residues. Between the trimmed V and J ends, which lost 4 bases and 7 bases, there was a span of 20 bases. CDR1 and CDR2 from the germline V gene are SGHRS and YFSETQ. The CDR3 nucleotides are TGCGCCAGCAGCCCCGGGCGTTTGGGAATCGGTGGCTACACCTTC. This translates into CASSPGRLGIGGYTF.

This clonotype is termed medium-sized. The V call is TRBV6-1, the J call TRBJ2-1; 7 nucleotides line up with TRBD1. V gave up 4 bases and J gave up 2 bases; unmatched junction bases: 2. The CDR3 is 14 amino acids. Germline CDR1 is MNHNS and CDR2 is SASEGT. The CDR3 is CASSVGTAYNEQFF. As DNA, the CDR3 is TGTGCCAGCAGTGTTGGGACAGCCTACAATGAGCAGTTCTTC.

This clonotype appeared a few times. A far larger clone differs by one base, so this is likely a read error. The chain has TRBV6-2 or TRBV6-3 and TRBJ1-6, with D maybe TRBD1 (5 bases). This CDR3 spans 16 amino acids. Germline loops: CDR1 MNHEY, CDR2 SVGEGT. CDR3 nucleotide sequence: TGTGCCAGCAGTTACTTGGAGAAAGGGGTAGATTCACCCCTCCGCTTT. This translates into CASSYLEKGVDSPLRF.

The chain couples TRBV27 to TRBJ2-7; D remains ambiguous. There are 18 residues in the CDR3. CDR1 and CDR2 (germline): MNHEY, SMNVEV (reference sequence). V lost 5 bases, J lost 5 bases, and 28 bases lay in between. CDR3 region: CASSLPSHTGGVTDEQYF. The CDR3 DNA is TGTGCCAGCAGTCTCCCATCCCATACGGGTGGAGTTACCGACGAGCAGTACTTC.

This clonotype is medium-sized. This sequence joins TRBV6-2 or TRBV6-3 and TRBJ2-7, with 7 positions matching TRBD2. V dropped 7 bases and J dropped 4; count of bases not matched to a gene: 10. Germline V CDR1 and CDR2: MNHEY, SVGEGT. CDR3 size: 14 residues. CDR3 nucleotides: TGTGCCAGCACTCTTTGGGGGACTAAGTACGAGCAGTACTTC. Translation gives CASTLWGTKYEQYF.

On this clonotype: A far larger clone is a single base away, which makes a read error likely. This chain joins TRBV20-1 and TRBJ2-7; weak D call: TRBD2 (6 bases). The last part of the DNA fits TRBJ2-5 better; the J call may be wrong. Germline V gives CDR1 DFQATT, CDR2 SNEGSKA (reference sequence). The CDR3 extends over 14 amino acids. CDR3: CSSWTGVLPQTQYF. The CDR3 nucleotides are TGCAGTTCTTGGACGGGAGTCCTCCCGCAGACCCAGTACTTC.

In the case of this clonotype: This clone may be a read error of a much larger clone one base away. V gene TRBV7-9 combines with J gene TRBJ2-5, with a tentative D call TRBD1 (5 bases). Germline V gene data show CDR1 as SEHNR and CDR2 as FQNEAQ (reference sequence). This CDR3 comprises 12 residues. The CDR3, as DNA: TGTGCCATCAGCTTCAGGGAAGAGACCCAGTACTTC. Translated: CAISFREETQYF.

The chain employs TRBV5-1 and TRBJ2-2; D is uncertain. Trimming cost V 0 bases and J 0 bases, with 6 bases left between them. The CDR3 contains 15 residues. Germline lookup yields CDR1 SGHRS and CDR2 YFSETQ. CDR3 DNA sequence: TGCGCCAGCAGCTTGGACAGTGCGAACACCGGGGAGCTGTTTTTT. This translates into CASSLDSANTGELFF.

This clonotype was seen ten or more times. The rearrangement joins TRBV29-1 to TRBJ1-2, with D unresolved. Germline-derived CDR1 and CDR2 are SQVTM and ANQGSEA. The CDR3 has 16 residues. The germline V and J ends were trimmed by 8 bases and 0 bases, with 22 bases remaining between them. DNA of the CDR3: TGCAGCTCCTACGGGGTGGCGGGCGACACTAACTATGGCTACACCTTC. Translated, it gives CSSYGVAGDTNYGYTF.

There are many counts of this clonotype. This sequence joins TRBV11-2 and TRBJ2-7; D possibly corresponds to TRBD2 (6 bases). Trimming removed 5 bases from V and 5 bases from J, with 16 bases in between. The germline V gene encodes CDR1 SGHAT and CDR2 FQNNGV. The CDR3 is 14 amino acids. The CDR3 bases are TGTGCCAGCAGCGATACCCCCGGGAGTAACGAGCAGTACTTC. Its translation is CASSDTPGSNEQYF.

This clonotype qualifies as medium-sized. The chain couples TRBV6-4 to TRBJ1-1; 11 bases line up with TRBD1. Per the germline V gene, CDR1 is MRHNA and CDR2 is SNTAGT. The CDR3 sequence is 14 residues long. V trimming: 3 bases; J trimming: 4 bases; junction bases outside the gene matches: 1. CDR3 sequence: CASSEGTGGTEAFF. The CDR3 DNA is TGTGCCAGCAGTGAAGGGACAGGGGGCACTGAAGCTTTCTTT.

J is TRBJ2-7 and V is TRBV6-5; D uncertain. Germline values: CDR1 MNHEY, CDR2 SVGAGI. The CDR3 extends over 14 amino acids. V lost 4 bases to trimming and J lost 11 bases, with 21 bases between them. For the CDR3, the DNA is TGTGCCAGCAGTTTTGTTCCAAACTCCTACAAGAAGTACTTC. This codes for CASSFVPNSYKKYF.

V is TRBV6-2 or TRBV6-3 and J is TRBJ2-4; 10 bases agree with TRBD2. CDR1 is MNHEY, CDR2 SVGEGT, per germline. V was clipped by 8 bases and J by 1 base; unmatched bases: 14. The CDR3 consists of 18 residues. DNA of the CDR3: TGTGCCAGCGCCTCCGGACTAGCGGAGGGATTGGCCAAAAACATTCAGTACTTC. Translation: CASASGLAEGLAKNIQYF.

Ten or more counts support this clonotype. The rearrangement links TRBV5-1 to TRBJ2-4; D remains ambiguous. The V gene's germline CDR1 is SGHRS and CDR2 YFSETQ. V was clipped by 2 bases and J by 9 bases, with 15 bases between them. The CDR3 spans 14 residues. CDR3 loop: CASSLGSRGGIQYF. CDR3 DNA: TGCGCCAGCAGCTTAGGATCTCGTGGTGGCATTCAGTACTTC.

The CDR3 sequence is CASRDRTTYEQYF. The CDR3 DNA is TGTGCCAGCAGAGACAGGACTACCTACGAGCAGTACTTC. The chain links TRBV6-2 or TRBV6-3 to TRBJ2-7; D may correspond to TRBD1 or TRBD2 (6 bases each). The germline V and J ends were trimmed by 6 bases and 2 bases, with 11 bases remaining between them. CDR3 length: 13 residues. Germline-derived CDR1 and CDR2 are MNHEY and SVGEGT.

The sample holds one count of this clonotype. The chain carries TRBV30 and TRBJ2-1; 11 nucleotides align to TRBD2. Germline CDR1 reads GTSNPN; CDR2 reads SVGIG (reference sequence). CDR3 length: 17 residues. V gave up 0 bases and J gave up 1 base; unmatched junction bases: 5. CDR3 bases: TGTGCCTGGAGTGTTTTAGCGGGAGGGGTTTCCTACAATGAGCAGTTCTTC. Protein product: CAWSVLAGGVSYNEQFF.

A note on this clonotype: This likely stems from a read error, as it lies one base from a far larger clone. The rearrangement uses TRBV6-8 and TRBJ2-3, with 12 bases lining up with TRBD2. The germline V gene encodes CDR1 MNHGY and CDR2 SAAAGT. This CDR3 comprises 17 residues. As DNA, the CDR3 is TGTGCCAGCATTTACTCCGGACTAGCGGGGCAAACGGGGACGCAGTATTTT. The encoded protein is CASIYSGLAGQTGTQYF.

This clonotype was observed many times. The chain links TRBV27 to TRBJ2-1; D is unresolved. The germline V and J ends were trimmed by 5 bases and 4 bases, with 9 bases remaining between them. This CDR3 is built from 13 residues. Germline V gives CDR1 MNHEY, CDR2 SMNVEV (reference sequence). Written as DNA, the CDR3 is TGTGCCAGCAGTCTTCGGCCTTACAATGAGCAGTTCTTC. Translating gives CASSLRPYNEQFF.

This clonotype is medium-sized (0.01 to 0.1%). The V gene is TRBV27, the J gene TRBJ2-1, with D perhaps TRBD2 (5 bases). CDR1 is MNHEY and CDR2 is SMNVEV in the germline V gene (reference sequence). CDR3 length equals 15 residues. Trimming took 8 bases from V and 1 from J, leaving 15 bases between them. As DNA, the CDR3 is TGTGCCAGCGAAGGGCGTGAGGGATCCTACAATGAGCAGTTCTTC. Protein: CASEGREGSYNEQFF.

CDR3: CAWRYPGQGFNGQYF. The CDR3 nucleotides are TGTGCCTGGAGATACCCGGGACAGGGCTTCAACGGGCAGTACTTC. The chain recombines TRBV30 with TRBJ2-7; TRBD1 matches at 9 bases. The V gene's germline CDR1 is GTSNPN and CDR2 SVGIG (reference sequence). This CDR3 region has 15 residues. V trimming: 3 bases; J trimming: 9 bases; junction bases outside the gene matches: 15.

The V gene is TRBV24-1, the J gene TRBJ2-5, with D possibly called TRBD1 or TRBD2 (5 bases each). This CDR3 is 18 amino acids long. CDR1 is KGHDR, CDR2 SFDVKD, per germline. Trimming removed 8 bases at V and 5 bases at J, with 29 bases between. The CDR3 here is CATISLGSGQRGLETQYF. CDR3 bases: TGTGCCACCATCTCATTGGGGTCGGGGCAACGGGGTTTGGAGACCCAGTACTTC.